The T cell receptor (beta chain) under discussion was sequenced for a study of blood T cell repertoires in COVID-19 (dated by TCRdb to the early 2020s). Concerning the study at large: The collaborator samples originated in the United States, Italy and Spain and spanned the acute and convalescent phases of COVID-19. The material from the prospective study consisted of cDNA or gDNA derived from T cells, B-cell-depleted T cells, or PBMCs. Deeply sampled blood TCRbeta repertoires from subjects exposed to, actively infected with, or recovered from COVID-19 were included in the dataset. The repertoires were released in a freely available public database intended as a resource for research on the immune response to SARS-CoV-2. Samples came from the ongoing ImmuneRACE study (first 160 participants) plus 1,254 subjects from 6 global collaborators. A de-identified subject ID, COVID-19 status, age in years and sex were almost always included in the sample metadata. Where HLA class I and class II types were available, the types were taken from metadata supplied by the sample provider, not from assay-based typing. General conclusions and limits of the study: The quantity of clinical and demographic metadata differed by source and by participant and was supplied without curation.

From its cysteine to its phenylalanine, the CDR3 spans 13 amino acids. Left in the record is the CDR3 DNA by itself, 39 bases read in frame from the first base. V is pared back by 0 bases and J by 6 bases, with 6 bases lying between the germline termini. The germline V gene specifies SGHTA as CDR1 and FQGTGA as CDR2. TCRbeta CDR3 regions were amplified from genomic DNA by means of the immunoSEQ Assay, a bias-controlled multiplex PCR. As for the authors' bioinformatics: The number of nucleated cells in each sample was estimated from the amplification of reference gene primers within the assay. To quantify the absolute abundance of each unique TCRbeta CDR3 rearrangement, sequence reads were collapsed and filtered. For each sample, productive Simpson clonality was calculated as the square root of Simpson's diversity index over productive rearrangements. TCRdb carries this immuneACCESS record with in-frame sequences only. Its versions omit some clonotypes, under half of them owing to an unresolved V gene in the studies checked, with the rest unexplained. For V, J and clone size, that table is used; D and trimming come from the DNA. This sample lists some 370,000 clones; about four fifths were detected once. In total, the top ten clones hold less than 6% of the sample.

In the prospective study, participants were about 18 to 95 years old, resided in fewer than 25 geographic areas of the United States, and were enrolled through a virtual design. In the prospective study, cohorts were assigned on the basis of participant-reported clinical history obtained from a screening survey and a study questionnaire. ImmuneRACE Cohort 3 recovered participants were defined by two consecutive negative NP/OP PCR tests, healthcare professional clearance, or symptom resolution. In the prospective study, mobile phlebotomists collected whole blood, serum and a nasopharyngeal or oropharyngeal swab from each participant. Additional blood draws and questionnaires over an approximately two-month period could optionally be provided by prospective study participants. Blood samples from the prospective study were shipped frozen or at room temperature prior to DNA extraction. This clone was detected only once. This clone's antigen is unknown. No quality values exist for individual bases; no much larger clone is one base distant.

The TCR was taken from a woman in her forties or fifties who had recovered from COVID-19. The sequenced sample consisted of PBMCs or T cells enriched from blood (not recorded which). Recombination linked TRBV7-3 to TRBJ2-4, with an unclear D gene assignment. The DNA sequence reads TGTGCCAGCAGCTTAACGTCCGGAAACATTCAGTACTTC. This yields the protein CASSLTSGNIQYF.